Sequencing of this T cell receptor (beta chain) was carried out in a study of CD8+CD57+ T cells in acquired aplastic anemia. About the research overall: Mean yield of DNA from sorted CD4+ and CD8+ cells was approximately 3 ug.

Those patients picked for sequencing had displayed CD8+CD57+ cell expansion on flow cytometry. Both TCR beta VDJ combination and CDR3 sequence profiling were carried out. Genomic DNA was the template for this profiling. TCRdb re-derived calls from the reads in MiXCR, one entry per CDR3 protein. The table records under 200,000 distinct CDR3 sequences, around half of them present only once. The source material was sorted CD4+, CD8+, or CD8+CD57+ T cells (not recorded which) from PBMCs. This receptor was obtained from a human donor with aplastic anemia.

This CDR3 reads CAIWNRDYGYTF. The CDR3 DNA follows: TGTGCCATCTGGAACAGGGACTATGGCTACACCTTC. The rearrangement uses TRBV10-3 and TRBJ1-2; D is perhaps TRBD1 (6 bases). V was trimmed by 8 bases and J by 3 bases, leaving 10 bases between them. Germline V CDR1 and CDR2: ENHRY, SYGVKD. This CDR3 is 12 amino acids long.